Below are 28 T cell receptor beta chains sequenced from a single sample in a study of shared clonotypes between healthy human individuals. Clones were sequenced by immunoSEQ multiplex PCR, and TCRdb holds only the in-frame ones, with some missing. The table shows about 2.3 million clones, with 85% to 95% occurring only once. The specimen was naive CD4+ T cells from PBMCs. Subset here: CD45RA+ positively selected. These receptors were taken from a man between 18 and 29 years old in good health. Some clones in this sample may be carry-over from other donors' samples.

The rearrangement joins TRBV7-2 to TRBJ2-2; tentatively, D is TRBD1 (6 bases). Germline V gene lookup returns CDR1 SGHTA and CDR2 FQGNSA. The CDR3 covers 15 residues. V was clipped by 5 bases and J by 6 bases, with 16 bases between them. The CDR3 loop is CASSAWTAAAGELFF. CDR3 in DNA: TGTGCCAGCAGCGCCTGGACAGCTGCGGCCGGGGAGCTGTTTTTT.

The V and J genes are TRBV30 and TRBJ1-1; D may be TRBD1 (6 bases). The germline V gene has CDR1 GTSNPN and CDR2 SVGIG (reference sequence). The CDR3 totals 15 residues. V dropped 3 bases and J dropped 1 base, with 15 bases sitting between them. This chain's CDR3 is CAWSTGLNRNTEAFF. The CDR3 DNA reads TGTGCCTGGAGCACAGGGCTGAATAGGAACACTGAAGCTTTCTTT.

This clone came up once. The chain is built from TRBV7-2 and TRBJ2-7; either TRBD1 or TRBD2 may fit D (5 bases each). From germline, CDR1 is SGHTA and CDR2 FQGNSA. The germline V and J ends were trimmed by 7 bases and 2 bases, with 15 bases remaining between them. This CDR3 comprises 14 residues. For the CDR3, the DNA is TGTGCCAGCACCTGGGGGACCGCAACCTACGAGCAGTACTTC. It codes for CASTWGTATYEQYF. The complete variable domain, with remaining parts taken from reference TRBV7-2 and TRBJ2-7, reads GAGVSQSPSNKVTEKGKDVELRCDPISGHTALYWYRQSLGQGLEFLIYFQGNSAPDKSGLPSDRFSAERTGGSVSTLTIQRTQQEDSAVYLCASTWGTATYEQYFGPGTRLTVT.

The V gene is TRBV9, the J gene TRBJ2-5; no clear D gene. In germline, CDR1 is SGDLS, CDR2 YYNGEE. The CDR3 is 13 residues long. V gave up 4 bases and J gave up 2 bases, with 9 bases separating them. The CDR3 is CASSHTGQETQYF. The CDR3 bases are TGTGCCAGCAGCCACACGGGTCAAGAGACCCAGTACTTC.

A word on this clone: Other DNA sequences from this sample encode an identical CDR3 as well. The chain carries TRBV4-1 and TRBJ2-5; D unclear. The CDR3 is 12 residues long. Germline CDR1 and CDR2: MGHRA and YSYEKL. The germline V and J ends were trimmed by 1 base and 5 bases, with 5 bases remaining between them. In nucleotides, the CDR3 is TGCGCCAGCAGCCAAGGAAGGGAGACCCAGTACTTC. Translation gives CASSQGRETQYF.

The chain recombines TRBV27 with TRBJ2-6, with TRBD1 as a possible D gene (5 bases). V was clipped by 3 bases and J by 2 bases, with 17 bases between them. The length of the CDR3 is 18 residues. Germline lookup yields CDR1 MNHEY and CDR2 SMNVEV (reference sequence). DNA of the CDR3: TGTGCCAGCAGTTTGATCGGACAAATTAGTCCTGGGGCCAACGTCCTGACTTTC. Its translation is CASSLIGQISPGANVLTF.

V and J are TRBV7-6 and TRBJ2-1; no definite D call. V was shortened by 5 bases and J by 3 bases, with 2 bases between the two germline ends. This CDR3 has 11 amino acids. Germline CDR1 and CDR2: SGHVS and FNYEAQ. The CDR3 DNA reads TGTGCCAGCAGCCGCTACAATGAGCAGTTCTTC. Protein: CASSRYNEQFF.

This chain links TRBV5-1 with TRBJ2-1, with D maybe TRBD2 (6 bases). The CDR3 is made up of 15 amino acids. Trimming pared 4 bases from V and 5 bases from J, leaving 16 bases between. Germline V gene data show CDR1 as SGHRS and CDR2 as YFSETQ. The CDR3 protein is CASSPPGGAHNEQFF. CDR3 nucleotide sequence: TGCGCCAGCAGCCCCCCCGGGGGAGCACACAATGAGCAGTTCTTC.

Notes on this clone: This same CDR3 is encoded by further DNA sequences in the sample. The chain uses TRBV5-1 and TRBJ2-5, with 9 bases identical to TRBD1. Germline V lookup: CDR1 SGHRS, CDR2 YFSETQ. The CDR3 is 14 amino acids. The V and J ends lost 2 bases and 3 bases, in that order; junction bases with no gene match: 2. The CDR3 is CASSLRTGEETQYF. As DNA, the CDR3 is TGCGCCAGCAGCTTACGGACAGGGGAAGAGACCCAGTACTTC.

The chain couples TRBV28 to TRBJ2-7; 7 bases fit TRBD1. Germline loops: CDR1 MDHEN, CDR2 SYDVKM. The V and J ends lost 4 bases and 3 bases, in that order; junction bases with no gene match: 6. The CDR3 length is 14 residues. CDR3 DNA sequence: TGTGCCAGCAGTTCACAGGGGCCCTACTACGAGCAGTACTTC. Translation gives CASSSQGPYYEQYF. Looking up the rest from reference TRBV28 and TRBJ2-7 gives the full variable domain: DVKVTQSSRYLVKRTGEKVFLECVQDMDHENMFWYRQDPGLGLRLIYFSYDVKMKEKGDIPEGYSVSREKKERFSLILESASTNQTSMYLCASSSQGPYYEQYFGPGTRLTVT.

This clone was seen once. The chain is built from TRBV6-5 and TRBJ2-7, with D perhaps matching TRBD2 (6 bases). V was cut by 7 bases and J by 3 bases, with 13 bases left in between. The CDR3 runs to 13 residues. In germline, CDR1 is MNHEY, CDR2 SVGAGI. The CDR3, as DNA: TGTGCCAGCAAGACGGGGGTTGGCTACGAGCAGTACTTC. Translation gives CASKTGVGYEQYF.

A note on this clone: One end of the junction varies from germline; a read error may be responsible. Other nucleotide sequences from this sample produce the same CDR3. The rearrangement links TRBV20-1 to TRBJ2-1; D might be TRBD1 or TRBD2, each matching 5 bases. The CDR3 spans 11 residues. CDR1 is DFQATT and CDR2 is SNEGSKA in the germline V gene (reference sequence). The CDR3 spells CSAGTYNEQFF. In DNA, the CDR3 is TGCAGTGCTGGGACCTATAATGAGCAGTTCTTC.

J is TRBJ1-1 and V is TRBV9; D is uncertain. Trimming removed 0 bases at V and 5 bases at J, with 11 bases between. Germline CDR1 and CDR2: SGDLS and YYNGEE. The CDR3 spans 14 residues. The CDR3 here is CASSVAGLETEAFF. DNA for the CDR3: TGTGCCAGCAGCGTAGCTGGGCTTGAGACTGAAGCTTTCTTT. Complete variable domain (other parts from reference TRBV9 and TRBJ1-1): DSGVTQTPKHLITATGQRVTLRCSPRSGDLSVYWYQQSLDQGLQFLIQYYNGEERAKGNILERFSAQQFPDLHSELNLSSLELGDSALYFCASSVAGLETEAFFGQGTRLTVV.

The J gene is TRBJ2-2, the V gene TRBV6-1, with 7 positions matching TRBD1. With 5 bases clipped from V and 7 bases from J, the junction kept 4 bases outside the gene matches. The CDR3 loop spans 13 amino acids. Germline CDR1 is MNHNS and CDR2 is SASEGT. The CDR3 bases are TGTGCCAGCAGTATTAACAGGGGCGGGGAGCTGTTTTTT. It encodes CASSINRGGELFF.

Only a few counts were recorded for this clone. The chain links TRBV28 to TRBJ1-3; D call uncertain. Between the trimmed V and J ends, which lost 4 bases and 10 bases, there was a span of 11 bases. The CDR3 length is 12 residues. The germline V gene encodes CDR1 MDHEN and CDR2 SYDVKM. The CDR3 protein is CASSSKGGTIYF. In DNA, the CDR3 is TGTGCCAGCAGTTCCAAGGGAGGGACCATATATTTT.

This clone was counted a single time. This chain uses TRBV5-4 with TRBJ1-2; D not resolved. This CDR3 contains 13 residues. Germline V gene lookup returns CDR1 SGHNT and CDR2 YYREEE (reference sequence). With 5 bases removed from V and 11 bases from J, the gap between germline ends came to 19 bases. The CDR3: CASSPGSVSLYTF. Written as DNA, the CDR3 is TGTGCCAGCAGTCCGGGGTCAGTCAGCCTATACACCTTC. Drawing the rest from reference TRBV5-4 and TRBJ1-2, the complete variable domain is ETGVTQSPTHLIKTRGQQVTLRCSSQSGHNTVSWYQQALGQGPQFIFQYYREEENGRGNFPPRFSGLQFPNYSSELNVNALELDDSALYLCASSPGSVSLYTFGSGTRLTVV.

The CDR3 nucleotides are TGCGCCAGCAGCCAAGTACAGGGGCAAGCTAGCTATGGCTACACCTTC. It codes for CASSQVQGQASYGYTF. V is TRBV4-1 and J is TRBJ1-2; 7 bases are shared with TRBD1. CDR3 size: 16 residues. CDR1 MGHRA and CDR2 YSYEKL come from the germline V gene. J gave up 4 bases and V 1 base, and 9 bases lay outside the gene matches.

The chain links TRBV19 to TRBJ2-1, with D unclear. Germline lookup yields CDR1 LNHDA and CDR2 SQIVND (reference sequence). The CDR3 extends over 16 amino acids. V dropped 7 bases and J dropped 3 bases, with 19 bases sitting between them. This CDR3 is CASTPKRFPSYNEQFF. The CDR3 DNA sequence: TGTGCCAGTACCCCAAAAAGGTTCCCGAGCTACAATGAGCAGTTCTTC.

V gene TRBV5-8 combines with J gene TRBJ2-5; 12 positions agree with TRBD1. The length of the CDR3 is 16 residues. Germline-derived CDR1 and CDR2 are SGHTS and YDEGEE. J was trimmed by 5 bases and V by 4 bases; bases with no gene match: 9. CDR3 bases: TGTGCCAGCAGCCCCGGGACAGGGGGCAAGGTGGAGACCCAGTACTTC. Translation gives CASSPGTGGKVETQYF.

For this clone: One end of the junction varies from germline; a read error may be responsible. The CDR3 nucleotides are TGTGCCAGCAGCCAAGGGAGGAACGCTGAAGCTTTCTTT. Amino acid sequence: CASSQGRNAEAFF. The genes are TRBV4-2 and TRBJ1-1; D gene unclear. Germline V gives CDR1 LGHNA, CDR2 YNFKEQ. CDR3 length: 13 amino acids.

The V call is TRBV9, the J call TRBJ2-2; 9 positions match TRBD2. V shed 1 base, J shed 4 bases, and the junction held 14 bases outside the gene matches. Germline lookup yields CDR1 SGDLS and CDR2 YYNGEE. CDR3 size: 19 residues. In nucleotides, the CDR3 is TGTGCCAGCAGCGTACGGGGACTAGCTGGGTCGAGGGGCACCGGGGAGCTGTTTTTT. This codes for CASSVRGLAGSRGTGELFF.

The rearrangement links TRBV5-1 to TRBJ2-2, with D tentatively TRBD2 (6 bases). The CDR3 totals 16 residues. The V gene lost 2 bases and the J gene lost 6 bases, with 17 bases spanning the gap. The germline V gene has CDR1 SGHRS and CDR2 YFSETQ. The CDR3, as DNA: TGCGCCAGCAGCTTAAGTGGGGCCGGGAGCGCCGGGGAGCTGTTTTTT. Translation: CASSLSGAGSAGELFF.

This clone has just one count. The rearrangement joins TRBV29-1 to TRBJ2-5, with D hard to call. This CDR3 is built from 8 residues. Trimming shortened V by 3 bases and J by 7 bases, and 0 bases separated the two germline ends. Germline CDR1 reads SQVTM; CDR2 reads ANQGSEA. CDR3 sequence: CSVETQYF. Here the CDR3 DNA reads TGCAGCGTTGAGACCCAGTACTTC.

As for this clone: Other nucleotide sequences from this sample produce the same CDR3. The CDR3 reads CASSLNSGRADTQYF. The CDR3 DNA reads as TGTGCCAGCAGCTTGAATAGCGGGAGGGCAGATACGCAGTATTTT. The V gene is TRBV11-2, the J gene TRBJ2-3; TRBD2 matches 11 bases. V lost 3 bases and J lost 4; bases outside the gene matches: 3. Germline CDR1 SGHAT, CDR2 FQNNGV. CDR3 size: 15 residues.

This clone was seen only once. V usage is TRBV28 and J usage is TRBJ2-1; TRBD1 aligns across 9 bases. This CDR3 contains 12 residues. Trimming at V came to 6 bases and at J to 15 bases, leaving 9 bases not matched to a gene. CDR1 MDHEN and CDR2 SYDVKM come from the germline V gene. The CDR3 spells CASRSSDRGRFF. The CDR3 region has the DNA TGTGCCAGCAGATCATCGGACAGGGGTCGGTTCTTC. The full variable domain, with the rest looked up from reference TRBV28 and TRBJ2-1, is DVKVTQSSRYLVKRTGEKVFLECVQDMDHENMFWYRQDPGLGLRLIYFSYDVKMKEKGDIPEGYSVSREKKERFSLILESASTNQTSMYLCASRSSDRGRFFGPGTRLTVL.

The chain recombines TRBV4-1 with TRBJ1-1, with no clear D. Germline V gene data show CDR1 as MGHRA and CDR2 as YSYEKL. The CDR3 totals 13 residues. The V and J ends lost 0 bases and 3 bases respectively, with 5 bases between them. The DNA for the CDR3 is TGCGCCAGCAGCCAAGATTTTCACACTGAAGCTTTCTTT. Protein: CASSQDFHTEAFF.

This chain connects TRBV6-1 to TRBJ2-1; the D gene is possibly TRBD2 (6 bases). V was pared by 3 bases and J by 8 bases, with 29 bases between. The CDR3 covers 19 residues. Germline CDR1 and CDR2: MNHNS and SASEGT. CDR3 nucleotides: TGTGCCAGCAGTGAGTTCTCCCTTCCGAGACTAGGGATGGCCCATGAGCAGTTCTTC. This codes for CASSEFSLPRLGMAHEQFF.

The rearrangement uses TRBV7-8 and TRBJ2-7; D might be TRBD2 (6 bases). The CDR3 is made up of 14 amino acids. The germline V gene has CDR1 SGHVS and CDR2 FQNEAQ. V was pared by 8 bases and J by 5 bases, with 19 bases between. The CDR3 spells CASALRGFLDEQYF. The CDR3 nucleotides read TGTGCCAGCGCACTTCGGGGGTTCTTGGACGAGCAGTACTTC.